This entry is about one TCR beta chain. Its target is unknown. Sorted subsets were amplified in replicate PCRs using 200 ng DNA, approximately 30,000 T cell genomes. In the original processing: For the immunoSEQ data, sequences were junction-only without quality scores, so filtering differed. Using immunoSEQ multiplex PCR, the repertoire was profiled, and TCRdb retains in-frame clones only, with some absent. V, J and clone size are taken as reported in that table, and D and trimming were inferred from the DNA itself. Altogether 1,500,000 or so clones are present, roughly 96% being singletons, with the ten largest covering more than 0.9%. Every one of the donors was a Caucasian adult that lived in Nashville, Tennessee. This record belongs to a study of shared clonotypes between healthy human individuals. Points from the study as a whole: Sequencing depth was a factor that was expected to affect clonotype sharing among donors.

The V segment lost 6 bases and the J segment 2 bases; nucleotides outside the gene matches: 8. Germline loops: CDR1 MDHEN, CDR2 SYDVKM. CDR3 length equals 16 residues. The clonotype originates from a man aged 25 to 40 in good health. The V gene is TRBV28, the J gene TRBJ2-1, with 9 bases aligning to TRBD2. Source material: naive CD4+ T cells sorted from blood. Described subset: CD45RA+ positively selected. CDR3 amino acids: CASRGLAGVTYNEQFF. The CDR3 DNA follows: TGTGCCAGCAGAGGATTAGCGGGAGTCACCTACAATGAGCAGTTCTTC. The whole variable domain, remainder taken from reference TRBV28 and TRBJ2-1, is DVKVTQSSRYLVKRTGEKVFLECVQDMDHENMFWYRQDPGLGLRLIYFSYDVKMKEKGDIPEGYSVSREKKERFSLILESASTNQTSMYLCASRGLAGVTYNEQFFGPGTRLTVL.